The subject of this entry is one T cell receptor beta chain. This sample is part of a study of blood T cell repertoires in COVID-19. Here immunoSEQ multiplex PCR was the method, and the copy in TCRdb shows in-frame clones only, minus some. This sample has 200,000 or so clones, with around four fifths found just once. Germline V CDR1 and CDR2: MDHEN, SYDVKM. The V and J ends lost 8 bases and 2 bases, in that order; junction bases with no gene match: 8. The CDR3 is 14 residues long. Sequencing was performed on peripheral blood. The gene calls are TRBV28 and TRBJ1-2, with 7 bases lining up with TRBD1. This receptor was identified in a woman aged 25 to 45 with acute or convalescent COVID-19. CDR3 in DNA: TGTGCCAGCCAGACAGGGTCCCCCAACTATGGCTACACCTTC. It codes for CASQTGSPNYGYTF.